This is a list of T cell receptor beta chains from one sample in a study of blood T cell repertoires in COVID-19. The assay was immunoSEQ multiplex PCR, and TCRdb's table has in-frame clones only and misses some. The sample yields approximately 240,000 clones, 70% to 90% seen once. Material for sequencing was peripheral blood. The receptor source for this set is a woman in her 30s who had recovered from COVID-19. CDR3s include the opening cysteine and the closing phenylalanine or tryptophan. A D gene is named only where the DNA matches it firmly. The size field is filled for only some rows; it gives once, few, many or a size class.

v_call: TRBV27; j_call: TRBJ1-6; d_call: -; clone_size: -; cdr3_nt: TGTGCCAGCAGTCCTCAGGGATATAATTCACCCCTCCACTTT; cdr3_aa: CASSPQGYNSPLHF
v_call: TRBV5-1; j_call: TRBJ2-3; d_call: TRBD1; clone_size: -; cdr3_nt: TGCGCCAGCAGCTTGTTCAGGGGGCGCGCAGATACGCAGTATTTT; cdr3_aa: CASSLFRGRADTQYF
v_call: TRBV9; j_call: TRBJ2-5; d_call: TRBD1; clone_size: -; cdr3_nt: TGTGCCAGCAGCGATTCAACAGGGGAAGAGACCCAGTACTTC; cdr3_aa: CASSDSTGEETQYF
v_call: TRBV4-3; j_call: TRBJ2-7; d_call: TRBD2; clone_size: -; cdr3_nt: TGCGCCAGCAGCTCCCGAGCGGGGGCTAACGAGCAGTACTTC; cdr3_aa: CASSSRAGANEQYF
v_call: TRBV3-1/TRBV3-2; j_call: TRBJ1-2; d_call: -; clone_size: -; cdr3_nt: TGTGCCAGCAGCCAAGATTCACGAGACTACACCTTC; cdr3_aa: CASSQDSRDYTF
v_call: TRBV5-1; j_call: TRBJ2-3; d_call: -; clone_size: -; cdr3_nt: TGCGCCAGCAGCCCCGCGAACCGGGGTCCCAGGGATACGCAGTATTTT; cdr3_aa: CASSPANRGPRDTQYF
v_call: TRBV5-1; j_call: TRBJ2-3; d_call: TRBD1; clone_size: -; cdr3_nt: TGCGCCAGCAGCCCGTCATGGACAGGACTCACAGATACGCAGTATTTT; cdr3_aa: CASSPSWTGLTDTQYF
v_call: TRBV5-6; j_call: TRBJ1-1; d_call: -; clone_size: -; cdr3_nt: TGTGCCAGCAGCTTGGCCGGAACAGGGTTGTCGGGCGCTGAAGCTTTCTTT; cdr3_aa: CASSLAGTGLSGAEAFF
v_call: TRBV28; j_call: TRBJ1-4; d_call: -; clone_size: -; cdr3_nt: TGTGCCAGCTCGCCGCTCCCGGTTCTGGCAACTAATGAAAAACTGTTTTTT; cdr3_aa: CASSPLPVLATNEKLFF
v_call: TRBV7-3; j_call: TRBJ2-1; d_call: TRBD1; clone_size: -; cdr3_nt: TGTGCCAGCGCCCCGGACAGGGGGCCTAACAATGAGCAGTTCTTC; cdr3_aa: CASAPDRGPNNEQFF
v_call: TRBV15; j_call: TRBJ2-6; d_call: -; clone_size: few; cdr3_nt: TGTGCCACCAGCAGTGGATGGAGCGCTGGGGCCAACGTCCTGACTTTC; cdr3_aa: CATSSGWSAGANVLTF
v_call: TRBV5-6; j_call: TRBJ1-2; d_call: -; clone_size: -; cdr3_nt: TGTGCCAGCAGCTTGGTTGACGGGAGGGGTGGCTACACCTTC; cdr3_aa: CASSLVDGRGGYTF
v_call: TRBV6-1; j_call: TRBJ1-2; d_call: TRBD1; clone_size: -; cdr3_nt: TGTGCCAGCACCCCAGACTCGACAGGGTACACCTTC; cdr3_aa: CASTPDSTGYTF
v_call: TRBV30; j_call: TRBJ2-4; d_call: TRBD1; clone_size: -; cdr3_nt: TGTGCCTGGACCCTCGGACAGGGAGGCAAAAACATTCAGTACTTC; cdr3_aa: CAWTLGQGGKNIQYF
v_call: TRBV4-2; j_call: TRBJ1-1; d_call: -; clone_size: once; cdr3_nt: TGTGCCAGCAGCCAAGACCCCTCGACTGCTGAAGCTTTCTTT; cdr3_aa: CASSQDPSTAEAFF
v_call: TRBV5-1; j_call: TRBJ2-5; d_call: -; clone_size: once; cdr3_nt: TGCGCCAGCAGCTTTTCGGTGCTCCAAGAGACCCAGTACTTC; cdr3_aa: CASSFSVLQETQYF
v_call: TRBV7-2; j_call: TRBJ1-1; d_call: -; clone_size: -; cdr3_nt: TGTGCCAGCAGCCAACGGAGACCCGGGGAAGCTTTCTTT; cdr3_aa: CASSQRRPGEAFF
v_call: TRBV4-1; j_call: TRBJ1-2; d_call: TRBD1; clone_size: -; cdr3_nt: TGCGCCAGCAGCCAAGAGTGGGACAGTACAGTAAGTGGCTACACCTTC; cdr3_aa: CASSQEWDSTVSGYTF
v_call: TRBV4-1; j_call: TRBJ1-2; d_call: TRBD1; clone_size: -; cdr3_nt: TGCGCCAGCAGGCGGCCGGGACAGGGGGTTGGCTACACCTTC; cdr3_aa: CASRRPGQGVGYTF
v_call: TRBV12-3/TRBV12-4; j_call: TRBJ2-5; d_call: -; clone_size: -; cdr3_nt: TGTGCCAGCAGTCGGGACTTGCAAGAGACCCAGTACTTC; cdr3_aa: CASSRDLQETQYF
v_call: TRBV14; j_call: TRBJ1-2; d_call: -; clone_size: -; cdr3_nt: TGTGCCAGCAGCCAAGATAGGGCGGGGGGCTACACCTTC; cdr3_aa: CASSQDRAGGYTF
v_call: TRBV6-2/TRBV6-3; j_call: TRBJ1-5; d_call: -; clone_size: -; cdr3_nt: TGTGCCAGCAGTTACCTTCGGGAGGGTCAGCCCCAGCATTTT; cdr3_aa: CASSYLREGQPQHF
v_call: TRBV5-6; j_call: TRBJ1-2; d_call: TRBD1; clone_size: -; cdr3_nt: TGTGCCAGCACTAACCCCGGGACAGCGAACTATGGCTACACCTTC; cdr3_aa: CASTNPGTANYGYTF
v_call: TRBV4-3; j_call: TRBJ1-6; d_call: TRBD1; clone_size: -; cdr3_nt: TGCGCCAGCAGCCAAGCAGGGGGCGGTTCACCCCTCCACTTT; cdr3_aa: CASSQAGGGSPLHF
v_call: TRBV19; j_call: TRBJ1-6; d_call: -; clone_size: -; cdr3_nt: TGTGCCAGTAGTATGGGGGGGCTATTTATTTCACCCCTCCACTTT; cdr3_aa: CASSMGGLFISPLHF
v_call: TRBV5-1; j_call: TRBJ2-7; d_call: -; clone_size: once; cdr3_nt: TGCGCCAGCAGCCCGGGGACTGCTAACTACGAGCAGTACTTC; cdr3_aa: CASSPGTANYEQYF
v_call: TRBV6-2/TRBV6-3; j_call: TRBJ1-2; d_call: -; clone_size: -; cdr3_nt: TGTGCCAGCAGTCAGGGGCGGTATGGCTACACCTTC; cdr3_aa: CASSQGRYGYTF
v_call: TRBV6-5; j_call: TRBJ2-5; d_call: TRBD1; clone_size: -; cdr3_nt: TGTGCCAGCAGTTATCTTAGAGGACAGGGGGAAGAGACCCAGTACTTC; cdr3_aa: CASSYLRGQGEETQYF
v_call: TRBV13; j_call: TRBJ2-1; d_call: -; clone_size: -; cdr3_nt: TGTGCCAGCAGCCTACTAGCAAATGAGCAGTTCTTC; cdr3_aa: CASSLLANEQFF
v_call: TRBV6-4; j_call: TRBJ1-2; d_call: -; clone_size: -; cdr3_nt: TGTGCCAGAAGACAGGCCAAATATGGCTACACCTTC; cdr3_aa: CARRQAKYGYTF
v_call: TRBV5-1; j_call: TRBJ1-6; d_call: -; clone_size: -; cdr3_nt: TGCGCCAGCAAACGGGAGGGGAATTCACCCCTCCACTTT; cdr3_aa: CASKREGNSPLHF
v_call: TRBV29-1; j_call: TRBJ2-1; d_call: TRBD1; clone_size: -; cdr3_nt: TGCAGCGTACGGGGGCAGGGGGCTAATGAGCAGTTCTTC; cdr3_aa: CSVRGQGANEQFF
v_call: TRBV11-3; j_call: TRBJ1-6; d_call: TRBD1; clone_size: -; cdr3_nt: TGTGCCAGCAGCCTGTTGACAGGGGATGGGGGTTATGGTAATTCACCCCTCCACTTT; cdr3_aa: CASSLLTGDGGYGNSPLHF
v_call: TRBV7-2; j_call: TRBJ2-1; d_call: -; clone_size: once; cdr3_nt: TGTGCCAGCAGCTTAGGGACTCTGGCCAATGAGCAGTTCTTC; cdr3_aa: CASSLGTLANEQFF
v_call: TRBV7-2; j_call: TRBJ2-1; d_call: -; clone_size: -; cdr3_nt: TGTGCCAGCAGCAGCGGGTACAATGAGCAGTTCTTC; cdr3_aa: CASSSGYNEQFF